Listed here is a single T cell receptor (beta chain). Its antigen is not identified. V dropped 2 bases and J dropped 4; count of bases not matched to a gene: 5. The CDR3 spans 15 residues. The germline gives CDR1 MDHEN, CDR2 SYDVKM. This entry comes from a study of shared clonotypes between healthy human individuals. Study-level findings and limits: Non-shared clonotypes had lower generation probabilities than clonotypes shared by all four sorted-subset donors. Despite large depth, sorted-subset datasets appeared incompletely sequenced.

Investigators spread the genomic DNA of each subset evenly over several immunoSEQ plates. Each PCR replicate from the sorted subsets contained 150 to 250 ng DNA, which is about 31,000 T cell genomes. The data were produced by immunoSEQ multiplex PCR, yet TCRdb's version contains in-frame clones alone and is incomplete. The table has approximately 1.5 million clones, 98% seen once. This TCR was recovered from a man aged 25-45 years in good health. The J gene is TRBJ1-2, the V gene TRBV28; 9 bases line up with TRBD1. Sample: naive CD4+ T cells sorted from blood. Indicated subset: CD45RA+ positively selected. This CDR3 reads CASSLRQGVIYGYTF. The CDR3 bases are TGTGCCAGCAGTTTAAGACAGGGGGTGATCTATGGCTACACCTTC.